This TCR beta chain was sequenced for a study of beta chain features in type 1 diabetes. Study details: The number of sorted cells examined across all samples was roughly 100,000,000. Study findings and constraints: The naive, central memory and Treg TCRB repertoires looked more alike in patients than they did in healthy donors.

Germline CDR1 and CDR2: GTSNPN and SVGIG (reference sequence). V was clipped by 3 bases and J by 5 bases; unmatched bases: 3. The CDR3 spans 13 residues. TCRB transcripts that were expressed got sequenced, as all of the isolated RNA had been reverse transcribed. TCRdb's copy holds only in-frame clones and misses some; the assay was immunoSEQ multiplex PCR. The sample has roughly 250,000 clones, over 8.5% seen once; the top ten hold under 0.035%. This clone was detected a few times. As yet, its antigen is unknown. Isolation of CD4+ naive, central memory, regulatory and stem cell-like memory cells was achieved by sorting via CD45RO/CCR7/CD25/CD127/CD95/CD27. Each population that was sorted was more than 98% pure.

This clonotype was sampled from a woman in her late teens or twenties in good health. This sequence joins TRBV30 and TRBJ1-2; TRBD1 matches at 10 bases. Input material: naive CD4+ T cells from blood. As DNA, the CDR3 is TGTGCCTGGAGATTGGGACAGGGGTATGGCTACACCTTC. Translating gives CAWRLGQGYGYTF.